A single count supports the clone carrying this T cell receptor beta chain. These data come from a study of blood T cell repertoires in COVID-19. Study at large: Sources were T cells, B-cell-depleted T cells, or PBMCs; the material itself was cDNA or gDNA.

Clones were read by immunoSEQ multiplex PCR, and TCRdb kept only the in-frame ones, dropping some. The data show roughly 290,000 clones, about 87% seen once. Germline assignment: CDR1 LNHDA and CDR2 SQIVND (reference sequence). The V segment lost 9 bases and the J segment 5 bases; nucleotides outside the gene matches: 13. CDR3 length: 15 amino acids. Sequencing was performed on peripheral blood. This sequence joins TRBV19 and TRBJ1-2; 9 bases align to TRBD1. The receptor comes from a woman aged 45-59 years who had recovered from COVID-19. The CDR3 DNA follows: TGTGCCAGCTCAATACCGGGACAGGGAATATATGGCTACACCTTC. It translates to CASSIPGQGIYGYTF.